These 26 T cell receptor beta chains originate from one sample sequenced in a study of tumor-infiltrating lymphocytes in primary liver carcinoma. Alongside blood RNA obtained from unsorted whole blood, germline DNA was also extracted. Priming with a constant-region primer yielded TCR beta cDNA from 450 to 550 ng total RNA. Modified slightly, ARM-PCR produced TCR beta libraries over three nested multiplex PCR rounds. TRBV1-TRBV30 forward primers paired with a C-beta reverse primer were used in the first two PCR rounds, which ran approximately 11 cycles each. Via MiXCR, TCRdb re-called the multiplex PCR reads, giving one row per CDR3 protein. The sample records fewer than 350,000 distinct CDR3 sequences, roughly two thirds being singletons. Material: peripheral blood. Receptor source: a man in his forties with primary liver carcinoma and hepatitis B virus infection.

The table lists this clonotype with many counts. V gene TRBV7-9 combines with J gene TRBJ2-1; the match to TRBD2 covers 9 bases. Germline loops: CDR1 SEHNR, CDR2 FQNEAQ (reference sequence). The trim removed 3 bases at V and 9 bases at J, leaving 9 bases unmatched. This CDR3 spans 15 amino acids. The CDR3 region is CASSFGGGGTAEQFF. The CDR3 coding sequence is TGTGCCAGCAGCTTCGGCGGGGGGGGGACAGCTGAGCAGTTCTTC.

Details on this clonotype: One junction end does not reproduce the germline sequence, and a read error may be involved. The chain uses TRBV6-2 or TRBV6-3 and TRBJ2-3; 7 bases are shared with TRBD2. There are 17 residues in the CDR3. Looked up from germline, CDR1 is MNHEY and CDR2 is SVGEGT. For the CDR3, the DNA is TGTGCCAACAGTAGCCTTGGGACTATAAGAAAAACAGATACGCAGTATTTT. Translated: CANSSLGTIRKTDTQYF.

Comment on this clonotype: This clone may be a read error of a much larger clone one base away. CDR3 sequence reads: CCVGETGGFYEQYF. The CDR3 region has the DNA TGCTGCGTCGGAGAAACAGGGGGCTTTTACGAGCAGTACTTC. The gene calls are TRBV29-1 and TRBJ2-7; 9 bases map to TRBD1. CDR3 length: 14 residues. Germline loops: CDR1 SQVTM, CDR2 ANQGSEA.

The chain is built from TRBV10-3 and TRBJ1-1; weak D call: TRBD1 (6 bases). The CDR3 is 17 amino acids. Per germline, CDR1 ENHRY and CDR2 SYGVKD. Trimming took off 8 bases at V and 1 base at J, with 23 bases between the two ends. CDR3 in amino acids: CAILRALSGQRNTEAFF. As DNA, the CDR3 is TGTGCCATCCTAAGGGCGCTATCGGGACAACGGAACACTGAAGCTTTCTTT.

This clonotype has a handful of counts. This sequence joins TRBV10-3 and TRBJ2-5; 8 bases agree with TRBD1. The CDR3 has 12 residues. Per germline, CDR1 ENHRY and CDR2 SYGVKD. In DNA, the CDR3 is TGTCCCGACAGGGGTGGCCAAGAGACCCAGTACTTC. Amino acids: CPDRGGQETQYF.

This clonotype was observed many times. The chain links TRBV6-6 to TRBJ2-3; 9 bases align to TRBD2. CDR1 MNHNY and CDR2 SVGAGI come from the germline V gene (reference sequence). The CDR3 spans 14 residues. V dropped 2 bases and J dropped 6; count of bases not matched to a gene: 3. As DNA, the CDR3 is TGTGCCAGCAGTTACGGGCTAGCGGGGGATACGCAGTATTTT. Protein sequence: CASSYGLAGDTQYF.

A note on this clonotype: One end of the junction varies from germline; a read error may be responsible. The V gene is TRBV29-1, the J gene TRBJ1-5; 9 bases fit TRBD1. This CDR3 has 13 amino acids. The germline V gene has CDR1 SQVTM and CDR2 ANQGSEA. The CDR3 protein is CGVMGQGGQPQHF. Written as DNA, the CDR3 is TGCGGCGTTATGGGACAGGGTGGGCAGCCCCAACATTTT.

The chain combines TRBV29-1 with TRBJ2-3, with D possibly being TRBD1 or TRBD2 (5 bases each). Germline V CDR1 and CDR2: SQVTM, ANQGSEA. The CDR3 runs 14 residues. The V end was cut by 4 bases, the J end by 3 bases, with 14 bases between. The chain's CDR3 is CSVGRGRGTDTQYF. CDR3 nucleotide sequence: TGCAGCGTTGGTAGGGGACGGGGTACAGATACGCAGTATTTT.

In the case of this clonotype: Given the absence of the conserved phenylalanine or tryptophan at the CDR3 end, a read error is likely. This rearrangement joins TRBV11-2 to TRBJ2-1, with D unresolved. Trimming cost V 1 base and J 3 bases, with 7 bases left between them. There are 14 residues in the CDR3. CDR1 and CDR2 (germline): SGHAT, FQNNGV. The CDR3 bases are TGTGCCAGCAGCTTAGGGTGCTACTACAATGAGCAGTTCCTC. Its protein is CASSLGCYYNEQFL.

This clonotype was recorded many times. The V call is TRBV6-2 or TRBV6-3, the J call TRBJ1-2; a possible D gene is TRBD1 (5 bases). The CDR3 sequence is 13 residues long. Trimming left V 6 bases short and J 7 bases short, with 15 bases between. In germline, CDR1 is MNHEY, CDR2 SVGEGT. CDR3 DNA sequence: TGTGCCAGCAGATCTCGGAGGGGAACTGGCTACACCTTC. It specifies CASRSRRGTGYTF.

The chain joins TRBV7-9 to TRBJ2-1, with D possibly TRBD1 on 5 matching bases. This CDR3 has 15 amino acids. Germline V lookup: CDR1 SEHNR, CDR2 FQNEAQ (reference sequence). V shed 5 bases and J shed 6 bases, with 17 bases lying between them. The CDR3 protein is CASSTDTLRANEQFF. The CDR3 DNA reads TGTGCCAGCAGCACAGACACCCTCAGGGCCAATGAGCAGTTCTTC.

Comments on this clonotype: A much larger clone lies one base from this, so it may be a read error. The chain recombines TRBV11-2 with TRBJ2-1; D perhaps matches TRBD2 (7 bases). Trimming shortened V by 5 bases and J by 2 bases, and 19 bases separated the two germline ends. CDR1 is SGHAT, CDR2 FQNNGV, per germline. The CDR3 totals 17 residues. This CDR3 reads CASSPEWGGHPYNEQFF. The DNA of the CDR3 is TGTGCCAGCAGCCCCGAGTGGGGGGGGCACCCCTACAATGAGCAGTTCTTC. Full variable domain (remainder filled in from reference TRBV11-2 and TRBJ2-1): EAGVAQSPRYKIIEKRQSVAFWCNPISGHATLYWYQQILGQGPKLLIQFQNNGVVDDSQLPKDRFSAERLKGVDSTLKIQPAKLEDSAVYLCASSPEWGGHPYNEQFFGPGTRLTVL.

The chain joins TRBV10-3 to TRBJ2-5; D assignment may be TRBD1 or TRBD2 (7 bases each). This CDR3 is built from 16 residues. The germline gives CDR1 ENHRY, CDR2 SYGVKD. The V gene lost 3 bases and the J gene lost 3 bases, with 17 bases spanning the gap. CDR3 loop: CAISDPNRGGEETQYF. CDR3 nucleotide sequence: TGTGCCATCAGTGACCCGAACAGGGGAGGGGAAGAGACCCAGTACTTC.

On this clonotype itself: A much larger clone sits a single nucleotide away, making a read error possible. V usage is TRBV6-5 and J usage is TRBJ1-6; unclear D gene. CDR3 size: 14 residues. Germline loops: CDR1 MNHEY, CDR2 SVGAGI. The CDR3 spells CASSRGGLNSLLHF. In DNA, the CDR3 is TGTGCCAGCAGTCGGGGAGGCCTCAATTCACTCCTCCACTTT.

Concerning this clonotype itself: This sequence may be a read error, since a much larger clone differs from it by one base. The chain uses TRBV5-4 and TRBJ1-1, with D perhaps matching TRBD1 (6 bases). Germline CDR1 is SGHNT and CDR2 is YYREEE (reference sequence). The CDR3 runs 14 residues. CDR3 DNA sequence: TGTACCAGCAGCTTCGGGGGGCGGATTACTGAAGCTTTCTTT. Translated, it gives CTSSFGGRITEAFF. Full variable domain (rest looked up from reference TRBV5-4 and TRBJ1-1): ETGVTQSPTHLIKTRGQQVTLRCSSQSGHNTVSWYQQALGQGPQFIFQYYREEENGRGNFPPRFSGLQFPNYSSELNVNALELDDSALYLCTSSFGGRITEAFFGQGTRLTVV.

The chain has TRBV28 and TRBJ1-6, with D tentatively TRBD1 (6 bases). The CDR3 totals 17 residues. Germline CDR1 is MDHEN and CDR2 is SYDVKM. V was pared by 5 bases and J by 8 bases, with 22 bases between. The CDR3 is CASSPLTGNSGDSPLHF. CDR3 nucleotides: TGTGCCAGCAGTCCTTTAACAGGGAATAGTGGTGATTCACCCCTCCACTTT.

In the case of this clonotype: One base away lies a much larger clone, so this may be a sequencing read error. This chain connects TRBV6-5 to TRBJ1-1; 7 bases line up with TRBD1. V was clipped by 7 bases and J by 0 bases; unmatched bases: 5. From germline, CDR1 is MNHEY and CDR2 SVGAGI. The CDR3 is made up of 14 amino acids. The CDR3 coding sequence is TGTGCCAGCAAGGAGGGGGCCCTGAACACTGAAGCTTTCTTT. Translated: CASKEGALNTEAFF.

As to this clonotype: At one of its ends the junction is not consistent with the germline gene, which may arise from a read error. The gene calls are TRBV11-2 and TRBJ2-1; D not resolved. The CDR3 contains 13 residues. CDR1 and CDR2 (germline): SGHAT, FQNNGV. The CDR3 nucleotides read TGTGACAGCAGCTTGACGGTCAAGAATGAGCGGTTCTTC. Amino acid sequence: CDSSLTVKNERFF.

The J gene is TRBJ2-3, the V gene TRBV2; 7 bases line up with TRBD1. Germline trimming cut 8 bases from V and 4 bases from J; bases unmatched to any gene: 12. The CDR3 is made up of 15 amino acids. Germline CDR1 is SNHLY and CDR2 is FYNNEI. CDR3 in amino acids: CASGSGTAAADTQYF. The CDR3 coding sequence is TGTGCCAGCGGTTCCGGGACAGCCGCCGCAGATACGCAGTATTTT.

In this sample, this clonotype turned up a few times. A much larger clone lies a single base off, so this may be a read error. The gene calls are TRBV12-3 or TRBV12-4 and TRBJ2-1, with D possibly being TRBD1 or TRBD2 (5 bases each). The CDR3 runs 16 residues. The CDR3 bases are TGTGCCAGCTGGGTCAGGGACCTCCCCTCCTACAATGAGCGGTTCTTC. As protein: CASWVRDLPSYNERFF.

This clonotype was counted ten times or more. This sequence joins TRBV4-2 and TRBJ1-4; 7 nucleotides match TRBD1. The germline CDR1 and CDR2 sequences are LGHNA and YNFKEQ. The CDR3 is made up of 14 amino acids. V trimming: 4 bases; J trimming: 8 bases; junction bases outside the gene matches: 7. The CDR3 spells CASSRGQVEEKLFF. Written as DNA, the CDR3 is TGTGCCAGCAGCCGCGGACAGGTGGAGGAAAAACTGTTTTTT.

V gene TRBV11-2 combines with J gene TRBJ2-7; D may be TRBD1 or TRBD2 (6 bases each). The CDR3 runs to 15 residues. Germline lookup yields CDR1 SGHAT and CDR2 FQNNGV. V shed 1 base and J shed 9 bases, with 19 bases lying between them. For the CDR3, the DNA is TGTGCCAGCAGCTTAGGTGACAGGACTACCATAGGGCAGTACTTC. As protein: CASSLGDRTTIGQYF.

Turning to this clonotype: Possible read error: a much larger clone is one base away. The chain combines TRBV11-2 with TRBJ2-5; D not resolved. Germline V CDR1 and CDR2: SGHAT, FQNNGV. The CDR3 length is 13 residues. Here the CDR3 reads CASSLAYQENQYF. Here the CDR3 DNA reads TGTGCCAGCAGCTTAGCGTACCAAGAGAACCAGTACTTC.

This clonotype was counted once. A much larger clone is a single base away; this may be a read error. The chain couples TRBV28 to TRBJ2-7, with D possibly called TRBD1 or TRBD2 (5 bases each). Germline lookup yields CDR1 MDHEN and CDR2 SYDVKM. The CDR3 totals 15 residues. Deletions cut 6 bases from V and 4 bases from J, with 19 bases between. The CDR3 DNA reads as TGTGCCAGCAGGCCGAGTAGAGGGGTGCGGTACGAGCAGTACTTC. Its translation is CASRPSRGVRYEQYF. Looking up the rest from reference TRBV28 and TRBJ2-7 gives the full variable domain: DVKVTQSSRYLVKRTGEKVFLECVQDMDHENMFWYRQDPGLGLRLIYFSYDVKMKEKGDIPEGYSVSREKKERFSLILESASTNQTSMYLCASRPSRGVRYEQYFGPGTRLTVT.

In this sample, this clonotype turned up many times. This chain connects TRBV10-2 to TRBJ1-4; D ambiguous. This CDR3 contains 13 residues. Trimming pared 2 bases from V and 8 bases from J, leaving 9 bases between. Per the germline V gene, CDR1 is WSHSY and CDR2 is SAAADI. This chain's CDR3 is CASSEAPKEKLFF. The CDR3 DNA reads as TGCGCCAGCAGTGAGGCCCCCAAAGAAAAACTGTTTTTT.

At least ten counts were recorded for this clonotype. The chain carries TRBV4-3 and TRBJ2-1; 15 bases map to TRBD2. Germline V lookup: CDR1 LGHNA, CDR2 YSLEER. Trimming at V came to 6 bases and at J to 7 bases, leaving 13 bases not matched to a gene. The CDR3 length is 18 residues. The CDR3 DNA reads as TGCGCCAGCAGTCTGGATTGGACTAGCGGGAGGGCCTGGAATGAGCAGTTCTTC. Translation gives CASSLDWTSGRAWNEQFF.